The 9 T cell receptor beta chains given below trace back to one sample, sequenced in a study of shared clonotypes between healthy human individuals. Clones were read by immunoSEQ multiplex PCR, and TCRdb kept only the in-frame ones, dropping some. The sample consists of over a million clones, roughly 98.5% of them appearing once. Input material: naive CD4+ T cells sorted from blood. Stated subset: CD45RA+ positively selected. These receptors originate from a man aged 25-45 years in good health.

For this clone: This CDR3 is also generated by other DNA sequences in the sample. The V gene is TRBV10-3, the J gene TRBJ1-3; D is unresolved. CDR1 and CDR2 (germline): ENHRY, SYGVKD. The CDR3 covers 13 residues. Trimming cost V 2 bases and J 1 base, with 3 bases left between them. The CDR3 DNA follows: TGTGCCATCAGTGAGCGATCTGGAAACACCATATATTTT. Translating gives CAISERSGNTIYF.

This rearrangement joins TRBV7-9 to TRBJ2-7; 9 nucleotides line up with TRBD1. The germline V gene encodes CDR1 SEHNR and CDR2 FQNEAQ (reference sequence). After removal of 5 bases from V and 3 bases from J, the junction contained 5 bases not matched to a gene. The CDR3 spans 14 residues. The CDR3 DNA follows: TGTGCCAGCAGCCATGGGGGACAGGGCTACGAGCAGTACTTC. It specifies CASSHGGQGYEQYF.

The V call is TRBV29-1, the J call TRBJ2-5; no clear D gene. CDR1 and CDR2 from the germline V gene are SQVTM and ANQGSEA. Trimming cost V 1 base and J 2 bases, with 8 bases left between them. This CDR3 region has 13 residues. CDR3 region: CSVEVTDQETQYF. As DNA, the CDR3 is TGCAGCGTTGAAGTCACGGATCAAGAGACCCAGTACTTC.

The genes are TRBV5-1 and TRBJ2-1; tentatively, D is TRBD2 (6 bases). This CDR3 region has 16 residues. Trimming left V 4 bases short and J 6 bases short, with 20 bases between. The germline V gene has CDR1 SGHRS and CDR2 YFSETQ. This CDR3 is CASSRAGTLGFNEQFF. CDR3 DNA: TGCGCCAGCAGCCGGGCGGGGACCCTTGGTTTCAATGAGCAGTTCTTC.

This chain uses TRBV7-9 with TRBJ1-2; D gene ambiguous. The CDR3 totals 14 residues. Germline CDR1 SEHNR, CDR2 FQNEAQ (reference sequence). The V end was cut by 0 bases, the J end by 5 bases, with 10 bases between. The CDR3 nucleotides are TGTGCCAGCAGCTTAGCCTCCAGAGGGTATGGCTACACCTTC. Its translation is CASSLASRGYGYTF.

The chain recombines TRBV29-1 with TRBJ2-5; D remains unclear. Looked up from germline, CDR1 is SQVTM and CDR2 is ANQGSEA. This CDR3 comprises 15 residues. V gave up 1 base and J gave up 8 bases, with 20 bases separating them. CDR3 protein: CSVEGAAVYGSTQYF. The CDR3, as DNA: TGCAGCGTTGAAGGGGCCGCCGTTTACGGTTCCACCCAGTACTTC.

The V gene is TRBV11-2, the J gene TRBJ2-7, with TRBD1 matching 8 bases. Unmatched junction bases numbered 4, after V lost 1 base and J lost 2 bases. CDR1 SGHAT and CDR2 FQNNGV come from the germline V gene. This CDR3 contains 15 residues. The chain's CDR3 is CASSLGTGGTYEQYF. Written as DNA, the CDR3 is TGTGCCAGCAGCTTAGGTACAGGGGGAACCTACGAGCAGTACTTC. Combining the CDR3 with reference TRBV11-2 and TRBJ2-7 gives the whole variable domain EAGVAQSPRYKIIEKRQSVAFWCNPISGHATLYWYQQILGQGPKLLIQFQNNGVVDDSQLPKDRFSAERLKGVDSTLKIQPAKLEDSAVYLCASSLGTGGTYEQYFGPGTRLTVT.

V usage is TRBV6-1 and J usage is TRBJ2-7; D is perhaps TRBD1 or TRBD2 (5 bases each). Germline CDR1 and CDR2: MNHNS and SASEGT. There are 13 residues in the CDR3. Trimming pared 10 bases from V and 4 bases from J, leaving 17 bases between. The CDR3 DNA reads TGTGCCACCCTAGGGGAGCGTGGGTACGAGCAGTACTTC. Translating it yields CATLGERGYEQYF.

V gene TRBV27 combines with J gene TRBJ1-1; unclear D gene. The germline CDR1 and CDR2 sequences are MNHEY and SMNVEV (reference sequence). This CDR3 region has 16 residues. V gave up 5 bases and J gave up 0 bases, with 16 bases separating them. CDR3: CASSHFDLGMNTEAFF. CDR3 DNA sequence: TGTGCCAGCAGTCATTTCGACCTGGGAATGAACACTGAAGCTTTCTTT.